Detailed here is one T cell receptor beta chain. Original handling: Quantification of nucleated cells was approximated via reference gene primer amplification. Clones were sequenced by immunoSEQ multiplex PCR, and TCRdb holds only the in-frame ones, with some missing. V, J and clone size were drawn from that table, and D and trimming were deduced from the DNA. The sample holds about 240,000 clones, about four fifths seen once. These data originate in a study of blood T cell repertoires in COVID-19. Study-level background: PBMCs, B-cell-depleted T cells, or T cells were the source of the cDNA or gDNA that made up the material.

The specimen was PBMCs or T cells enriched from blood (not recorded which). The sequence was collected from a woman aged 40-49 years who had been exposed to COVID-19.

The CDR3 spells CASSTRTENNEKLFF. As DNA, the CDR3 is TGTGCCAGCAGCACCCGGACAGAGAATAATGAAAAACTGTTTTTT. The V and J genes are TRBV7-9 and TRBJ1-4; D perhaps matches TRBD1 (6 bases). The CDR3 spans 15 residues. CDR1 is SEHNR and CDR2 is FQNEAQ in the germline V gene (reference sequence). The V end was cut by 5 bases, the J end by 4 bases, with 14 bases between.